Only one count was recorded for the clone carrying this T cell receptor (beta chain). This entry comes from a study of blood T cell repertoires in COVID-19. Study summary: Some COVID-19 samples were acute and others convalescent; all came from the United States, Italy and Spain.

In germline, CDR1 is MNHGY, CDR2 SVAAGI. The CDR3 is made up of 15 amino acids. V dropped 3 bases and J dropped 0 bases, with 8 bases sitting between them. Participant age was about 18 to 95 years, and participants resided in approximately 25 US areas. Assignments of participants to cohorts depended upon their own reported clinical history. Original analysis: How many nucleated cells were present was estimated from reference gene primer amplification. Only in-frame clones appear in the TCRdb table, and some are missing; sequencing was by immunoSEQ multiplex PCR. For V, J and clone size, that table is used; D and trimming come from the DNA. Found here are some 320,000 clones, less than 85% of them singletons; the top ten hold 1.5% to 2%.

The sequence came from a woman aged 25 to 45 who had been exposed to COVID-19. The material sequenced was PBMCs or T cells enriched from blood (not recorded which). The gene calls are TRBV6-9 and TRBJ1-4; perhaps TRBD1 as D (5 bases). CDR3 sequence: CASSYTGATNEKLFF. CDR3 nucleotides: TGTGCCAGCAGTTACACGGGGGCAACTAATGAAAAACTGTTTTTT.